The next 12 T cell receptor beta chains were all read from a single sample in a study of cytomegalovirus exposure and HLA in healthy donors. The table came from immunoSEQ multiplex PCR; TCRdb's copy has only in-frame clones and leaves some out. The data hold about 130,000 clones, with 89% observed a single time. The specimen was PBMCs. These receptor sequences come from a woman under 30 in good health and CMV-seronegative.

V usage is TRBV19 and J usage is TRBJ1-1; TRBD1 aligns across 7 bases. The ends lost 6 bases at V and 1 base at J; junction bases unmatched: 5. CDR1 LNHDA and CDR2 SQIVND come from the germline V gene (reference sequence). The CDR3 runs to 14 residues. CDR3 protein: CASSRGQKNTEAFF. DNA for the CDR3: TGTGCCAGTAGCAGGGGACAGAAGAACACTGAAGCTTTCTTT. Variable domain in full (rest from reference TRBV19 and TRBJ1-1): DGGITQSPKYLFRKEGQNVTLSCEQNLNHDAMYWYRQDPGQGLRLIYYSQIVNDFQKGDIAEGYSVSREKKESFPLTVTSAQKNPTAFYLCASSRGQKNTEAFFGQGTRLTVV.

This rearrangement joins TRBV10-3 to TRBJ2-7, with 10 bases identical to TRBD2. The ends lost 6 bases at V and 7 bases at J; junction bases unmatched: 9. CDR3 length: 14 amino acids. The germline V gene has CDR1 ENHRY and CDR2 SYGVKD. The CDR3 nucleotides read TGTGCCATCAGCCTAGCGGGAGAAAGGGATGAGCAGTACTTC. Its translation is CAISLAGERDEQYF.

This chain uses TRBV7-3 with TRBJ2-7; a weak D match, TRBD2 (6 bases). The germline CDR1 and CDR2 sequences are SGHTA and FQGTGA. Trimming took off 1 base at V and 4 bases at J, with 14 bases between the two ends. This CDR3 contains 15 residues. This CDR3 reads CASSLMASELYEQYF. The CDR3, as DNA: TGTGCCAGCAGCTTAATGGCTAGCGAGTTATACGAGCAGTACTTC.

This chain uses TRBV5-1 with TRBJ1-2; the D gene is possibly TRBD1 (6 bases). CDR3 length: 16 amino acids. The germline CDR1 and CDR2 sequences are SGHRS and YFSETQ. Trimming pared 3 bases from V and 6 bases from J, leaving 21 bases between. CDR3 residues: CASSSDRPPVVDGYTF. The DNA for the CDR3 is TGCGCCAGCAGCTCCGACAGGCCCCCGGTGGTCGATGGCTACACCTTC.

The chain combines TRBV28 with TRBJ1-1, with D perhaps TRBD1 (5 bases). Germline V gene sequence: CDR1 MDHEN, CDR2 SYDVKM. The CDR3 extends over 13 amino acids. The V gene lost 3 bases and the J gene lost 7 bases, with 12 bases spanning the gap. CDR3 sequence: CASSLRRGLEAFF. The CDR3 nucleotides read TGTGCCAGCAGTTTGAGGCGGGGACTTGAAGCTTTCTTT.

This clone showed up just once. The CDR3 bases are TGTGCCAGCAGCCCCCAGGGCTCACCAACCTACGAGCAGTACTTC. Translation: CASSPQGSPTYEQYF. This chain links TRBV18 with TRBJ2-7, with TRBD1 as a possible D gene (5 bases). The V end lost 8 bases, the J end lost 2 bases, and 19 bases lay between the germline ends. Germline CDR1 reads KGHSH; CDR2 reads LQKENI. The CDR3 is made up of 15 amino acids.

The CDR3 loop reads CASSLAGANTEAFF. CDR3 nucleotides: TGTGCCAGCAGCTTGGCAGGGGCGAACACTGAAGCTTTCTTT. The rearrangement links TRBV11-1 to TRBJ1-1; D is possibly TRBD1 (6 bases). CDR3 length equals 14 residues. Germline CDR1 is SGHAT and CDR2 is FQDESV (reference sequence). V lost 3 bases and J lost 1, with 9 bases in between.

V gene TRBV2 combines with J gene TRBJ2-7, with D unresolved. The CDR3 contains 16 residues. The ends were cut back, 2 bases at V and 6 bases at J, with 20 bases in the middle. Germline V gene sequence: CDR1 SNHLY, CDR2 FYNNEI. This chain's CDR3 is CASSEPTPTRVGEQYF. The CDR3 region has the DNA TGTGCCAGCAGTGAACCGACTCCGACCCGAGTGGGCGAGCAGTACTTC.

The CDR3 nucleotides are TGCGCCAGCAGCCGCTACTACGAGCAGTACTTC. As protein: CASSRYYEQYF. J is TRBJ2-7 and V is TRBV5-1; D gene ambiguous. Trimming left V 4 bases short and J 3 bases short, with 5 bases between. The CDR3 spans 11 residues. Germline V lookup: CDR1 SGHRS, CDR2 YFSETQ.

This sequence joins TRBV7-9 and TRBJ2-7; 13 nucleotides align to TRBD2. The ends lost 4 bases at V and 7 bases at J; junction bases unmatched: 7. Germline CDR1 and CDR2: SEHNR and FQNEAQ (reference sequence). The CDR3 is 15 amino acids. The CDR3 coding sequence is TGTGCCAGCAGCTCCGGACTAGCGGGAGCGGTTGAGCAGTACTTC. Translating gives CASSSGLAGAVEQYF. The variable domain in full, with the rest retrieved from reference TRBV7-9 and TRBJ2-7, is DTGVSQNPRHKITKRGQNVTFRCDPISEHNRLYWYRQTLGQGPEFLTYFQNEAQLEKSRLLSDRFSAERPKGSFSTLEIQRTEQGDSAMYLCASSSGLAGAVEQYFGPGTRLTVT.

The genes are TRBV9 and TRBJ2-7, with a tentative D call TRBD2 (5 bases). V was shortened by 0 bases and J by 5 bases, with 9 bases between the two germline ends. Germline V gene sequence: CDR1 SGDLS, CDR2 YYNGEE. The CDR3 contains 13 residues. CDR3 nucleotide sequence: TGTGCCAGCAGCGTAGGAGGGTCCGACGAGCAGTACTTC. It is translated as CASSVGGSDEQYF.

This chain connects TRBV7-6 to TRBJ2-7, with 11 bases fitting TRBD2. The CDR3 consists of 17 residues. V dropped 4 bases and J dropped 2; count of bases not matched to a gene: 10. Germline V gives CDR1 SGHVS, CDR2 FNYEAQ. The CDR3 loop reads CASSSTGLAALPYEQYF. The CDR3 DNA is TGTGCCAGCAGCTCGACGGGACTAGCGGCCTTGCCCTACGAGCAGTACTTC.